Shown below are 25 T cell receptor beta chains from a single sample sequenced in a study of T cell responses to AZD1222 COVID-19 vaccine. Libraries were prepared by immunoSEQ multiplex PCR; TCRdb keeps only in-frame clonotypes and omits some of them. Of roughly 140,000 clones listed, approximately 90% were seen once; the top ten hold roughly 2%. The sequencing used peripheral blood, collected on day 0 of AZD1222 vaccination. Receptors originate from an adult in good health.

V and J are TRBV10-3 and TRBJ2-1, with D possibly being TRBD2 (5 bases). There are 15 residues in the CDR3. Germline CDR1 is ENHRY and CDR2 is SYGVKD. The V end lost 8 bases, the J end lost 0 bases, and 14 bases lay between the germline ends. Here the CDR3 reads CAIGLRDRSYNEQFF. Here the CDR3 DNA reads TGTGCCATCGGACTCCGGGATCGCTCCTACAATGAGCAGTTCTTC.

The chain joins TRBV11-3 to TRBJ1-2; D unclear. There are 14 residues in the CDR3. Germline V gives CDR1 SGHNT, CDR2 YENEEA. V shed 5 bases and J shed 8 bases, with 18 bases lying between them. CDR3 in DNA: TGTGCCAGCAGCCCCTTTGAGTGGCCCTTAGGCTACACCTTC. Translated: CASSPFEWPLGYTF.

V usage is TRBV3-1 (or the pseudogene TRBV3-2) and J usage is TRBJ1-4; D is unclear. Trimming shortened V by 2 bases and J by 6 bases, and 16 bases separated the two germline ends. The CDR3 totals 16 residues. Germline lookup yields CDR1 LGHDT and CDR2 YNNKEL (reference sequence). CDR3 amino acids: CASSQSGQTFDEKLFF. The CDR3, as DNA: TGTGCCAGCAGCCAATCCGGGCAGACCTTTGATGAAAAACTGTTTTTT.

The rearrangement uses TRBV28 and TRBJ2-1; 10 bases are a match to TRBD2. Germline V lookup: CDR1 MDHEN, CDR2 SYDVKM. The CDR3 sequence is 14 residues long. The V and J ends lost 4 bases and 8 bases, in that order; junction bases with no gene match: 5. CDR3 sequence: CASSSAGTSDEQFF. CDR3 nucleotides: TGTGCCAGCAGTTCAGCCGGGACTAGCGATGAGCAGTTCTTC.

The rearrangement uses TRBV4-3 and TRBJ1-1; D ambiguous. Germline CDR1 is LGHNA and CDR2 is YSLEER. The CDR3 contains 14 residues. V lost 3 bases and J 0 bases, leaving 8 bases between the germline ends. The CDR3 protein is CASSHPGLNTEAFF. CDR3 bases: TGCGCCAGCAGCCATCCGGGATTGAACACTGAAGCTTTCTTT.

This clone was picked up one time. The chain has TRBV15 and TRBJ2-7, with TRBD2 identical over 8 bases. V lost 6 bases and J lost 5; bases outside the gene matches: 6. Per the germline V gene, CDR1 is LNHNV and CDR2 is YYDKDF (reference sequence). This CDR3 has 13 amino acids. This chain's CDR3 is CATREAGVHEQYF. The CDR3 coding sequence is TGTGCCACCAGGGAAGCGGGAGTCCACGAGCAGTACTTC. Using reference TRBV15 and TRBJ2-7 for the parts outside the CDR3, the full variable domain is DAMVIQNPRYQVTQFGKPVTLSCSQTLNHNVMYWYQQKSSQAPKLLFHYYDKDFNNEADTPDNFQSRRPNTSFCFLDIRSPGLGDTAMYLCATREAGVHEQYFGPGTRLTVT.

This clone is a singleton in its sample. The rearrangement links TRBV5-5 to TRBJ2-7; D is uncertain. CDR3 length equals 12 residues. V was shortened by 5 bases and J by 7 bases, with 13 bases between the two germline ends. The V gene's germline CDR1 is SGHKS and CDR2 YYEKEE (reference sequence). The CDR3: CASSLGLGEQYF. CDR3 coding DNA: TGTGCCAGCAGTCTGGGTCTGGGGGAGCAGTACTTC.

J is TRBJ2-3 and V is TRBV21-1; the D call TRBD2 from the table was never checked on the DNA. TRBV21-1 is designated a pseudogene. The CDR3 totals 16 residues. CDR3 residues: CASSKVPRAAGDTQYF. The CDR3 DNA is TGTGCCAGCAGCAAAGTCCCCCGTGCGGCTGGTGATACGCAGTATTTT.

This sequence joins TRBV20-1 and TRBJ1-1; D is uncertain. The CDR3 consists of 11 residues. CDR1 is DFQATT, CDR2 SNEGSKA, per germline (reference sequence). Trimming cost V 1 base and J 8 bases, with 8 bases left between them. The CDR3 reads CSARVPSEAFF. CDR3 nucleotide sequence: TGCAGTGCTAGAGTTCCATCCGAAGCTTTCTTT.

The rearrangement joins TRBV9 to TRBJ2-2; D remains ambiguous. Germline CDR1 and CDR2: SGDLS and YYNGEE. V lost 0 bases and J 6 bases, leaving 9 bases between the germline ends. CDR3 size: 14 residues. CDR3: CASSVGVGPGELFF. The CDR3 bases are TGTGCCAGCAGCGTAGGGGTAGGACCCGGGGAGCTGTTTTTT.

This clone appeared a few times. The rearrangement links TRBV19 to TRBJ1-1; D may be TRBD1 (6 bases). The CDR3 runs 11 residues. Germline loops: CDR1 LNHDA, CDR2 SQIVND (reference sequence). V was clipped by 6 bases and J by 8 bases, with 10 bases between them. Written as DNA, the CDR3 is TGTGCCAGTAGACGGACAGTAGAAGCTTTCTTT. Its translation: CASRRTVEAFF.

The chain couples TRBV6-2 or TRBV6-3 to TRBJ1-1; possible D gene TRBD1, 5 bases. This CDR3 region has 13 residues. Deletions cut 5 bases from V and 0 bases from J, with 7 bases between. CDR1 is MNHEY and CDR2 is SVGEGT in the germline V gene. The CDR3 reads CASSRQLNTEAFF. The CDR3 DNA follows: TGTGCCAGCAGTAGACAGTTGAACACTGAAGCTTTCTTT.

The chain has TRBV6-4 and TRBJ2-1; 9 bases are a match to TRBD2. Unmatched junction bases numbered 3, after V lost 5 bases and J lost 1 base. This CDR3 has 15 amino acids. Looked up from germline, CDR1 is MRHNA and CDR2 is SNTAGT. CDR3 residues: CASSPAGGSYNEQFF. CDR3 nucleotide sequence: TGTGCCAGCAGTCCAGCGGGAGGATCCTACAATGAGCAGTTCTTC.

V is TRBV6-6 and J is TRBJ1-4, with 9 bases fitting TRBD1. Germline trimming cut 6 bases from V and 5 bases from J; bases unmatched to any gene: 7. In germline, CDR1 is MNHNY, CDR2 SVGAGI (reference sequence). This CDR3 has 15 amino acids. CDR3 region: CASSEPGQGNEKLFF. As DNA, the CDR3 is TGTGCCAGCAGCGAACCGGGACAGGGAAATGAAAAACTGTTTTTT.

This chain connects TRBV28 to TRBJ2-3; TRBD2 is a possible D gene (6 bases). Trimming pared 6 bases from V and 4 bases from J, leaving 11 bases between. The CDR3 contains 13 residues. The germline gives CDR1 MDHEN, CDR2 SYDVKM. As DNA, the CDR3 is TGTGCCAGCAGCCGGGGACTTCCAGATACGCAGTATTTT. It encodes CASSRGLPDTQYF.

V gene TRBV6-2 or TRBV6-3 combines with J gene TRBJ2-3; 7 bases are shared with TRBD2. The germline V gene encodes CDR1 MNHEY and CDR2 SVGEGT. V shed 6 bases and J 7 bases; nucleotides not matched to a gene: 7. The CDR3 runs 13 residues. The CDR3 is CASSSGLFNTQYF. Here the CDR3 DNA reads TGTGCCAGCAGCTCGGGACTATTCAATACGCAGTATTTT.

CDR3: CATSPGQARTDTQYF. CDR3 coding DNA: TGTGCCACCAGTCCCGGACAGGCCCGCACAGATACGCAGTATTTT. The chain is built from TRBV24-1 and TRBJ2-3; TRBD1 matches 7 bases. V gave up 6 bases and J gave up 1 base; unmatched junction bases: 6. The CDR3 runs to 15 residues. Germline V gives CDR1 KGHDR, CDR2 SFDVKD.

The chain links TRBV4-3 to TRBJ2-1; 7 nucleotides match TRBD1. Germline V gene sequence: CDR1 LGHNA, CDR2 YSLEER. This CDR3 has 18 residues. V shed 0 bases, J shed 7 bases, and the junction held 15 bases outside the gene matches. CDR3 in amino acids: CASSQDPVVGQASNEQFF. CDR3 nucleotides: TGCGCCAGCAGCCAAGATCCCGTGGTCGGACAGGCTAGTAATGAGCAGTTCTTC.

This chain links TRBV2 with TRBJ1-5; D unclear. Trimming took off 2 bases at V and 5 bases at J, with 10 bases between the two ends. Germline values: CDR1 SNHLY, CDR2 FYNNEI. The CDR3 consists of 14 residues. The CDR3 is CASSERRGDQPQHF. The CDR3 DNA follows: TGTGCCAGCAGTGAACGCCGGGGAGATCAGCCCCAGCATTTT.

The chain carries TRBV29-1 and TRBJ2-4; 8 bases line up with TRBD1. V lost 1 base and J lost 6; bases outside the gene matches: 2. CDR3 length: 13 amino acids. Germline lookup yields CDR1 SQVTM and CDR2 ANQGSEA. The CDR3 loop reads CSVEGDRGNIQYF. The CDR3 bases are TGCAGCGTTGAAGGTGACAGGGGAAACATTCAGTACTTC. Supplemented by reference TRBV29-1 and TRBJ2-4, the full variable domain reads SAVISQKPSRDICQRGTSLTIQCQVDSQVTMMFWYRQQPGQSLTLIATANQGSEATYESGFVIDKFPISRPNLTFSTLTVSNMSPEDSSIYLCSVEGDRGNIQYFGAGTRLSVL.

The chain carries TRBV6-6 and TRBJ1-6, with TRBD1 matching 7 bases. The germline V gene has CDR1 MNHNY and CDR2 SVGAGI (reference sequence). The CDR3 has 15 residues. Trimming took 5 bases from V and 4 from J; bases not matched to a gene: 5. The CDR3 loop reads CASSPGQNYNSPLHF. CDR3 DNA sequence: TGTGCCAGCAGTCCGGGACAGAATTATAATTCACCCCTCCACTTT.

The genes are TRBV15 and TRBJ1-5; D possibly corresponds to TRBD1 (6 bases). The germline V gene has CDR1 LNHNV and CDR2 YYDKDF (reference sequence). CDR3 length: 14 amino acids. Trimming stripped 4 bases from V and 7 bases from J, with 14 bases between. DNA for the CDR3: TGTGCCACCAGCAACAGGGTCACCGGACAGCCCCAGCATTTT. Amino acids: CATSNRVTGQPQHF.

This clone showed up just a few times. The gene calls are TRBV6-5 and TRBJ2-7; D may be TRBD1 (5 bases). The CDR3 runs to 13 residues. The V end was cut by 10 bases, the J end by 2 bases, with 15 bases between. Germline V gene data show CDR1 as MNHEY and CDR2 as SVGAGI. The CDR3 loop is CATATEAAYEQYF. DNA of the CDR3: TGTGCCACCGCGACAGAAGCTGCCTACGAGCAGTACTTC.

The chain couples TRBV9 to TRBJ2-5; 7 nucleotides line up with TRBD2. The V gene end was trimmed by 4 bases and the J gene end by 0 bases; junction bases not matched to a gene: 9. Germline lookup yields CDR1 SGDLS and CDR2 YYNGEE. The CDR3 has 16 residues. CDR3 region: CASSPGTNLNQETQYF. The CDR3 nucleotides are TGTGCCAGCAGCCCCGGGACTAACCTAAACCAAGAGACCCAGTACTTC.

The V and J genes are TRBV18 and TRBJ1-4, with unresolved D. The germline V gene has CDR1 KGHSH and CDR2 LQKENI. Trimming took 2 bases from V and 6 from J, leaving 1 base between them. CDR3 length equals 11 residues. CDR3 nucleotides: TGTGCCAGCTCACCAGATGAAAAACTGTTTTTT. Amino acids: CASSPDEKLFF.